These 24 T cell receptor beta chains originate from one sample sequenced in a study of blood T cells in healthy people across ages. It was with a sample-barcoded 5' primer and a J-beta primer mix that a second PCR of roughly 7 to 12 cycles was run. TCRdb ran MiXCR on the 5' RACE reads and lists one entry per CDR3 protein. The data contain fewer than 2,000,000 distinct CDR3 sequences, more than 35% of them seen just once; the ten biggest clones take up approximately 22%. Sample: blood. The receptors come from a human donor in good health.

The V call is TRBV29-1, the J call TRBJ1-1; 9 bases are shared with TRBD1. CDR3 length: 14 residues. V lost 7 bases, J lost 0 bases, and 6 bases stayed unmatched. The germline gives CDR1 SQVTM, CDR2 ANQGSEA. DNA of the CDR3: TGCAGCGCCGCGGACAGGGGACTGAACACTGAAGCTTTCTTT. Translating it yields CSAADRGLNTEAFF.

This rearrangement joins TRBV5-1 to TRBJ2-1, with 10 bases fitting TRBD2. CDR1 is SGHRS, CDR2 YFSETQ, per germline. The J segment lost 6 bases and the V segment lost 7 bases, leaving 13 bases of the junction unmatched. This CDR3 comprises 16 residues. The CDR3 DNA is TGCGCCAGCCGGATGGCTACTAGCGGGGTTTTCAATGAGCAGTTCTTC. As protein: CASRMATSGVFNEQFF.

The gene calls are TRBV5-1 and TRBJ2-1, with D perhaps matching TRBD2 (6 bases). Germline CDR1 reads SGHRS; CDR2 reads YFSETQ. Trimming took 8 bases from V and 4 from J, leaving 28 bases between them. CDR3 length: 18 amino acids. The CDR3 coding sequence is TGCGCCAGTTCCCAGGAGGGTTGGGGAATAGGTGGGTACAATGAGCAGTTCTTC. Translated, it gives CASSQEGWGIGGYNEQFF.

The rearrangement links TRBV3-1 to TRBJ2-1, with 7 bases identical to TRBD2. Losses at the gene ends were 1 base for V and 7 bases for J; bases not matched to a gene: 7. The germline V gene encodes CDR1 LGHDT and CDR2 YNNKEL (reference sequence). There are 15 residues in the CDR3. The CDR3 spells CASSQVLRGRNEQFF. The CDR3 DNA is TGTGCCAGCAGCCAAGTACTGCGGGGGAGGAATGAGCAGTTCTTC.

The sample holds a few counts of this clonotype. This sequence joins TRBV7-3 and TRBJ2-1; 10 bases line up with TRBD2. The junction had 5 bases not matched to a gene; V was cut back by 4 bases and J by 2 bases. This CDR3 region has 16 residues. CDR1 SGHTA and CDR2 FQGTGA come from the germline V gene. The CDR3 nucleotides read TGTGCCAGCAGCTACAAACTAGCGGGGACCTACAATGAGCAGTTCTTC. It encodes CASSYKLAGTYNEQFF.

This clonotype was found a few times. The chain is built from TRBV4-3 and TRBJ2-1, with D perhaps TRBD2 (5 bases). CDR3 length: 15 residues. Germline V gene sequence: CDR1 LGHNA, CDR2 YSLEER. Trimming took off 0 bases at V and 7 bases at J, with 13 bases between the two ends. The CDR3 DNA is TGCGCCAGCAGCCAAGAAGTGGTTCCGGGGAATGAGCAGTTCTTC. Translated, it gives CASSQEVVPGNEQFF.

This clonotype has a handful of counts. The chain joins TRBV28 to TRBJ1-1; D is possibly TRBD1 (6 bases). V lost 3 bases and J lost 6, with 11 bases in between. From germline, CDR1 is MDHEN and CDR2 SYDVKM. CDR3 size: 13 residues. CDR3 region: CASSFQGFPEAFF. The CDR3 DNA reads as TGTGCCAGCAGTTTTCAGGGGTTCCCTGAAGCTTTCTTT. The full variable domain, with the rest looked up from reference TRBV28 and TRBJ1-1, is DVKVTQSSRYLVKRTGEKVFLECVQDMDHENMFWYRQDPGLGLRLIYFSYDVKMKEKGDIPEGYSVSREKKERFSLILESASTNQTSMYLCASSFQGFPEAFFGQGTRLTVV.

About this clonotype: Compared with germline, one end of the junction differs, possibly owing to a read error. J is TRBJ2-1 and V is TRBV7-7; D unresolved. CDR3 size: 15 residues. Germline values: CDR1 SSHAT, CDR2 FNYEAQ (reference sequence). CDR3 bases: TGTGCTAGCAGCTTAAGCCCCATCTCCTACAATAAGCAGTTCTTC. It yields the protein CASSLSPISYNKQFF. Together with reference TRBV7-7 and TRBJ2-1, the CDR3 gives the full variable domain: GAGVSQSPRYKVTKRGQDVTLRCDPISSHATLYWYQQALGQGPEFLTYFNYEAQPDKSGLPSDRFSAERPEGSISTLTIQRTEQRDSAMYRCASSLSPISYNKQFFGPGTRLTVL.

Notes on this clonotype: At one of its ends the junction is not consistent with the germline gene, which may arise from a read error. This chain joins TRBV7-2 and TRBJ1-4; 7 nucleotides line up with TRBD1. Germline CDR1 reads SGHTA; CDR2 reads FQGNSA. The CDR3 has 14 amino acids. CDR3 DNA: TGTGCCAGCAGCTCCCGGGACAGAAATGAAAAACGGTTTTTT. Translation: CASSSRDRNEKRFF.

This clonotype was observed a single time. V is TRBV3-1 and J is TRBJ2-1, with no clear D. Trimming left V 2 bases short and J 7 bases short, with 9 bases between. This CDR3 has 13 amino acids. The germline V gene encodes CDR1 LGHDT and CDR2 YNNKEL (reference sequence). Here the CDR3 reads CASSQTLTNEQFF. DNA of the CDR3: TGTGCCAGCAGCCAAACGCTAACTAATGAGCAGTTCTTC.

Regarding this clonotype: A junction end diverges from the germline sequence, so it may reflect a read error. J is TRBJ1-2 and V is TRBV7-2; D not certain. Germline CDR1 is SGHTA and CDR2 is FQGNSA. The CDR3 covers 14 residues. The CDR3 DNA is TGTGCCAGCAGCTTAAGAGGAGTCGGTCGTGGCTGCACCTTC. Protein: CASSLRGVGRGCTF.

The J gene is TRBJ2-1, the V gene TRBV29-1; no reliable D call. Trimming took off 3 bases at V and 0 bases at J, with 6 bases between the two ends. Germline CDR1 reads SQVTM; CDR2 reads ANQGSEA. The CDR3 loop spans 13 amino acids. The CDR3 nucleotides read TGCAGCGTTGAGTTCAGCTCCTACAATGAGCAGTTCTTC. Its translation: CSVEFSSYNEQFF.

The rearrangement links TRBV4-3 to TRBJ2-3, with D unclear. The CDR3 runs to 13 residues. V gave up 1 base and J gave up 4 bases, with 6 bases separating them. Germline lookup yields CDR1 LGHNA and CDR2 YSLEER. CDR3 DNA sequence: TGCGCCAGCAGCCAAGTTAACGCAGATACGCAGTATTTT. It encodes CASSQVNADTQYF.

This clonotype was counted between two and nine times. The V call is TRBV6-2 or TRBV6-3, the J call TRBJ1-2, with D possibly being TRBD1 (6 bases). In germline, CDR1 is MNHEY, CDR2 SVGEGT. Trimming took off 5 bases at V and 2 bases at J, with 15 bases between the two ends. The CDR3 has 15 amino acids. The CDR3 region is CASSHWTEQNYGYTF. The CDR3 nucleotides are TGTGCCAGCAGTCATTGGACAGAACAGAACTATGGCTACACCTTC.

The chain links TRBV5-1 to TRBJ2-3; D perhaps matches TRBD2 (6 bases). The CDR3 sequence is 15 residues long. CDR1 is SGHRS, CDR2 YFSETQ, per germline. The V and J ends lost 2 bases and 4 bases respectively, with 14 bases between them. CDR3 sequence (DNA): TGCGCCAGCAGCTTTGTCGGGGGTTCCGCAGATACGCAGTATTTT. Translating it yields CASSFVGGSADTQYF.

This chain links TRBV5-1 with TRBJ1-4; D might be TRBD1 (5 bases). From germline, CDR1 is SGHRS and CDR2 YFSETQ. This CDR3 region has 17 residues. V gave up 3 bases and J gave up 5 bases, with 20 bases separating them. The CDR3 nucleotides read TGCGCCAGCAGCTGGGACCCAGAAGCCACCAGGAATGAAAAACTGTTTTTT. It encodes CASSWDPEATRNEKLFF.

The chain recombines TRBV9 with TRBJ2-3; D remains unclear. Germline CDR1 SGDLS, CDR2 YYNGEE. V was pared by 1 base and J by 1 base, with 7 bases between. The CDR3 runs to 14 residues. In DNA, the CDR3 is TGTGCCAGCAGCGTACGAAGCCGCACAGATACGCAGTATTTT. Protein product: CASSVRSRTDTQYF.

The chain uses TRBV14 and TRBJ1-2, with D tentatively TRBD1 (5 bases). Germline CDR1 is SGHDN and CDR2 is FVKESK. This CDR3 contains 16 residues. The V and J ends lost 0 bases and 4 bases respectively, with 15 bases between them. CDR3 in DNA: TGTGCCAGCAGCCAAGATTTCACAGCTGGGGGCTATGGCTACACCTTC. Its protein product is CASSQDFTAGGYGYTF.

The chain employs TRBV6-5 and TRBJ1-2; D is ambiguous. Germline V gene sequence: CDR1 MNHEY, CDR2 SVGAGI. CDR3 length: 14 residues. Trimming removed 6 bases at V and 8 bases at J, with 19 bases between. CDR3 protein: CASSPGTDASGYTF. CDR3 DNA: TGTGCCAGCAGCCCCGGAACAGACGCGAGCGGCTACACCTTC.

V usage is TRBV5-5 and J usage is TRBJ1-5; D is undetermined. Trimming took off 2 bases at V and 3 bases at J, with 12 bases between the two ends. The CDR3 is 15 residues long. CDR1 is SGHKS and CDR2 is YYEKEE in the germline V gene (reference sequence). For the CDR3, the DNA is TGTGCCAGCAGCTTAGGTCCCTCCTACAATCAGCCCCAGCATTTT. Translating it yields CASSLGPSYNQPQHF.

This clonotype was seen only a few times. V is TRBV28 and J is TRBJ2-5; D is unresolved. The CDR3 is made up of 13 amino acids. Germline loops: CDR1 MDHEN, CDR2 SYDVKM. The V gene lost 5 bases and the J gene lost 5 bases, with 12 bases spanning the gap. CDR3 nucleotide sequence: TGTGCCAGCAGTAGCAGGCGTGAGGAGACCCAGTACTTC. As protein: CASSSRREETQYF.

This clonotype occurred a few times. The chain employs TRBV24-1 and TRBJ1-2; D unresolved. Trimming cost V 6 bases and J 8 bases, with 12 bases left between them. Germline V gene data show CDR1 as KGHDR and CDR2 as SFDVKD. This CDR3 has 12 residues. The chain's CDR3 is CATSNQREGYTF. The CDR3 bases are TGTGCCACCAGTAACCAAAGGGAGGGCTACACCTTC.

The J gene is TRBJ2-7, the V gene TRBV29-1, with D perhaps TRBD1 or TRBD2 (7 bases each). Trimming stripped 2 bases from V and 4 bases from J, with 21 bases between. The CDR3 runs 16 residues. Looked up from germline, CDR1 is SQVTM and CDR2 is ANQGSEA. CDR3 loop: CSVEPESRQGGYEQYF. CDR3 DNA sequence: TGCAGCGTTGAACCCGAATCTCGACAGGGAGGGTACGAGCAGTACTTC.

This sequence joins TRBV2 and TRBJ1-1; the match to TRBD1 covers 7 bases. V trimming: 6 bases; J trimming: 5 bases; junction bases outside the gene matches: 12. From germline, CDR1 is SNHLY and CDR2 FYNNEI. The CDR3 extends over 15 amino acids. The CDR3 region is CASREYPGGWTEAFF. The DNA for the CDR3 is TGTGCCAGCAGGGAATACCCAGGGGGATGGACTGAAGCTTTCTTT.